One and the same sample provided the 28 T cell receptor beta chains below, sequenced in a study of regulatory T cells in long-lasting Graves disease. With iRepertoire HTBI primers and Arm-PCR of CDR3 regions, TCR beta libraries were built. TCRdb redid the calling of the multiplex PCR reads with MiXCR, one entry per CDR3 protein. The sample lists approximately 470,000 distinct CDR3 sequences; around 15% were seen once. Time point in this sample: newly diagnosed GD, antithyroid drugs for less than 3 months. RNA from PBMCs was the source of the TCR library. These data also featured in a second study, about T cells in Graves' hyperthyroidism and ophthalmopathy.

Sequenced material: peripheral blood mononuclear cells (PBMCs), taken at new diagnosis, from a patient treated with antithyroid drugs. These receptor sequences come from a middle-aged man with Graves disease.

In its sample, this clonotype was seen many times. The chain links TRBV3-1 to TRBJ2-1; D uncertain. The CDR3 is 20 residues long. V shed 2 bases and J shed 5 bases, with 28 bases lying between them. Germline V CDR1 and CDR2: LGHDT, YNNKEL (reference sequence). This CDR3 reads CASSQTQRPNWKSRHNEQFF. As DNA, the CDR3 is TGTGCCAGCAGCCAAACCCAAAGACCTAATTGGAAGTCCCGACACAATGAGCAGTTCTTC.

The sample holds many counts of this clonotype. The V and J genes are TRBV6-1 and TRBJ2-7, with unresolved D. The V end was cut by 6 bases, the J end by 5 bases, with 14 bases between. Germline V lookup: CDR1 MNHNS, CDR2 SASEGT. This CDR3 region has 13 residues. CDR3: CASRLTVGHEQYF. CDR3 coding DNA: TGTGCCAGCAGATTAACAGTCGGACACGAGCAGTACTTC.

This clonotype was detected many times. The chain combines TRBV29-1 with TRBJ1-1; TRBD1 agrees at 11 bases. The germline gives CDR1 SQVTM, CDR2 ANQGSEA. CDR3 size: 12 residues. The V gene end was trimmed by 6 bases and the J gene end by 3 bases; junction bases not matched to a gene: 0. CDR3: CSVGQGDTEAFF. CDR3 nucleotides: TGCAGCGTGGGACAGGGGGACACTGAAGCTTTCTTT.

The count of this clonotype is one. The CDR3 reads CASSLTGRPYEQYF. CDR3 coding DNA: TGTGCCAGCAGTTTAACAGGGAGGCCCTACGAGCAGTACTTC. The V gene is TRBV12-3 or TRBV12-4, the J gene TRBJ2-7; D may match TRBD1 or TRBD2 (6 bases each). The ends were cut back, 2 bases at V and 2 bases at J, with 10 bases in the middle. The CDR3 is 14 amino acids.

This clonotype has just one count. The rearrangement joins TRBV12-3 or TRBV12-4 to TRBJ2-5; 11 bases line up with TRBD1. The ends lost 6 bases at V and 5 bases at J; junction bases unmatched: 8. The CDR3 covers 15 residues. The CDR3 region has the DNA TGTGCCAGCAGCCGGACAGGGGGCTTAGGGGAGACCCAGTACTTC. Its protein product is CASSRTGGLGETQYF.

This clonotype was detected ten times or more. The chain combines TRBV20-1 with TRBJ2-7; the D is unclear. Per the germline V gene, CDR1 is DFQATT and CDR2 is SNEGSKA (reference sequence). CDR3 length equals 17 residues. The V end lost 3 bases, the J end lost 0 bases, and 21 bases lay between the germline ends. Here the CDR3 DNA reads TGCAGTGCTAGTTTATTAGTAATGGGTACGGGCTCCTACGAGCAGTACTTC. It is translated as CSASLLVMGTGSYEQYF.

This clonotype was seen at least ten times. The chain couples TRBV28 to TRBJ1-1; D remains ambiguous. The V gene's germline CDR1 is MDHEN and CDR2 SYDVKM. This CDR3 is built from 14 residues. V was shortened by 4 bases and J by 1 base, with 10 bases between the two germline ends. CDR3 DNA sequence: TGTGCCAGCAGTTCAACGGCGACGAACACTGAAGCTTTCTTT. It translates to CASSSTATNTEAFF.

This clonotype occurred many times. DNA of the CDR3: TGTGCCAGCAGTTTAACCGGGCAGGGTAATGAAAAACTGTTTTTT. This translates into CASSLTGQGNEKLFF. This chain joins TRBV28 and TRBJ1-4, with TRBD1 as a possible D gene (5 bases). This CDR3 has 15 residues. Germline V lookup: CDR1 MDHEN, CDR2 SYDVKM. V dropped 2 bases and J dropped 4 bases, with 11 bases sitting between them. The whole variable domain, remainder taken from reference TRBV28 and TRBJ1-4, is DVKVTQSSRYLVKRTGEKVFLECVQDMDHENMFWYRQDPGLGLRLIYFSYDVKMKEKGDIPEGYSVSREKKERFSLILESASTNQTSMYLCASSLTGQGNEKLFFGSGTQLSVL.

This clonotype was seen many times. V is TRBV20-1 and J is TRBJ1-1; D possibly corresponds to TRBD1 (6 bases). Germline assignment: CDR1 DFQATT and CDR2 SNEGSKA (reference sequence). V lost 4 bases and J lost 2, with 14 bases in between. This CDR3 is built from 14 residues. The CDR3 DNA reads as TGCAGTGCTACCGGGACACATACTAACACTGAAGCTTTCTTT. Translating gives CSATGTHTNTEAFF.

The genes are TRBV7-9 and TRBJ1-5; D unresolved. Deletions cut 5 bases from V and 6 bases from J, with 8 bases between. This CDR3 region has 12 residues. Looked up from germline, CDR1 is SEHNR and CDR2 is FQNEAQ (reference sequence). The DNA for the CDR3 is TGTGCCAGCAGCGGAGAAGGTCAGCCCCAGCATTTT. Translated, it gives CASSGEGQPQHF.

This clonotype was recorded many times. The CDR3 loop is CASSPNTGGGETQYF. The CDR3 DNA sequence: TGCGCCAGCAGCCCCAATACAGGAGGCGGAGAGACCCAGTACTTC. This chain uses TRBV5-1 with TRBJ2-5; D could derive from TRBD1 or TRBD2 (5 bases each). Trimming left V 4 bases short and J 4 bases short, with 17 bases between. Germline assignment: CDR1 SGHRS and CDR2 YFSETQ. This CDR3 contains 15 residues. The whole variable domain, filled in from reference TRBV5-1 and TRBJ2-5, reads KAGVTQTPRYLIKTRGQQVTLSCSPISGHRSVSWYQQTPGQGLQFLFEYFSETQRNKGNFPGRFSGRQFSNSRSEMNVSTLELGDSALYLCASSPNTGGGETQYFGPGTRLLVL.

The gene calls are TRBV7-9 and TRBJ2-5, with 12 bases identical to TRBD2. Losses at the gene ends were 5 bases for V and 4 bases for J; bases not matched to a gene: 5. The CDR3 runs 15 residues. Germline V gene lookup returns CDR1 SEHNR and CDR2 FQNEAQ (reference sequence). CDR3 sequence: CASSRTSGIGETQYF. CDR3 coding DNA: TGTGCCAGCAGCCGGACTAGCGGGATTGGAGAGACCCAGTACTTC.

This clonotype was observed a few times. The V and J genes are TRBV12-5 and TRBJ1-2; tentative D call: TRBD1 (5 bases). Germline CDR1 is LGHNT and CDR2 is FRNRAP. This CDR3 region has 14 residues. V lost 4 bases and J 1 base, leaving 10 bases between the germline ends. CDR3 in DNA: TGTGCTAGTGGTTCGACAGATAATAACTATGGCTACACCTTC. Its translation: CASGSTDNNYGYTF.

In its sample, this clonotype was seen many times. The chain links TRBV30 to TRBJ2-1, with a tentative D call TRBD2 (5 bases). CDR1 is GTSNPN and CDR2 is SVGIG in the germline V gene (reference sequence). V lost 0 bases, J lost 6 bases, and 9 bases lay in between. This CDR3 has 13 residues. The CDR3 coding sequence is TGTGCCTGGAGTGTACGAGGGATCAATGAGCAGTTCTTC. Protein sequence: CAWSVRGINEQFF.

Points on this clonotype: The junction departs from the called germline gene at one end, perhaps through a read error. The V call is TRBV7-2, the J call TRBJ2-2; D might be TRBD2 (6 bases). Germline CDR1 is SGHTA and CDR2 is FQGNSA. CDR3 size: 12 residues. In nucleotides, the CDR3 is TGTGCCAGCAGCTTAGAGCTCGGGGGGCTGTTTTTT. Its translation: CASSLELGGLFF.

The chain employs TRBV19 and TRBJ2-7; 8 bases match TRBD1. The CDR3 is 14 amino acids. From germline, CDR1 is LNHDA and CDR2 SQIVND (reference sequence). V shed 6 bases, J shed 3 bases, and the junction held 7 bases outside the gene matches. As DNA, the CDR3 is TGTGCCAGTAGACTACGGACAGGGAGCTACGAGCAGTACTTC. The encoded protein is CASRLRTGSYEQYF.

J is TRBJ2-1 and V is TRBV20-1; 14 bases align to TRBD2. This CDR3 is built from 16 residues. The trim removed 8 bases at V and 0 bases at J, leaving 6 bases unmatched. CDR1 DFQATT and CDR2 SNEGSKA come from the germline V gene (reference sequence). CDR3 coding DNA: TGCAGTTCGGGACTAGCGGGAGCCTACTCCTACAATGAGCAGTTCTTC. It encodes CSSGLAGAYSYNEQFF.

This clonotype occurred many times. The J gene is TRBJ2-3, the V gene TRBV28; possible D gene TRBD2, 5 bases. CDR1 and CDR2 from the germline V gene are MDHEN and SYDVKM. Deletions cut 5 bases from V and 0 bases from J, with 15 bases between. There are 16 residues in the CDR3. The DNA of the CDR3 is TGTGCCAGCAGTCGTTTAAGCGGAATTAGCACAGATACGCAGTATTTT. It is translated as CASSRLSGISTDTQYF.

In its sample, this clonotype was seen a few times. The CDR3 nucleotides are TGTGCCTGGAGTTACAGCGTTCAGCCCCAGCATTTT. This encodes CAWSYSVQPQHF. The chain carries TRBV30 and TRBJ1-5; unclear D gene. The CDR3 is 12 residues long. The V end lost 2 bases, the J end lost 6 bases, and 8 bases lay between the germline ends. Germline CDR1 GTSNPN, CDR2 SVGIG (reference sequence).

This clonotype was picked up many times. This rearrangement joins TRBV30 to TRBJ1-1; TRBD1 might be the D (5 bases). This CDR3 contains 14 residues. Trimming shortened V by 0 bases and J by 4 bases, and 12 bases separated the two germline ends. CDR1 and CDR2 (germline): GTSNPN, SVGIG (reference sequence). The CDR3 DNA sequence: TGTGCCTGGAGTGTATACGGGGGTCTCACTGAAGCTTTCTTT. This translates into CAWSVYGGLTEAFF.

The chain links TRBV5-5 to TRBJ1-4; D unresolved. Germline CDR1 is SGHKS and CDR2 is YYEKEE (reference sequence). The CDR3 covers 16 residues. Deletions cut 6 bases from V and 4 bases from J, with 19 bases between. CDR3 sequence (DNA): TGTGCCAGCATCCCTCCCCCACGCCAGGATAATGAAAAACTGTTTTTT. Translation gives CASIPPPRQDNEKLFF.

The chain couples TRBV29-1 to TRBJ2-7; 9 bases are a match to TRBD1. The CDR3 consists of 16 residues. Germline CDR1 and CDR2: SQVTM and ANQGSEA. J gave up 2 bases and V 1 base, and 9 bases lay outside the gene matches. The DNA for the CDR3 is TGCAGCGTTGAAGGCATTCCCGGACAGGGGACCTACGAGCAGTACTTC. It is translated as CSVEGIPGQGTYEQYF.

A note on this clonotype: It differs at one base from a far larger clone, so likely a read error. J is TRBJ2-3 and V is TRBV25-1; D is unclear. Germline V CDR1 and CDR2: MGHDK, SYGVNS. The CDR3 sequence is 13 residues long. Trimming shortened V by 3 bases and J by 2 bases, and 6 bases separated the two germline ends. The CDR3 region is CASSEGTTDTQYF. The CDR3 DNA reads as TGTGCCAGCAGTGAGGGCACCACAGATACGCAGTATTTT.

This chain uses TRBV6-2 or TRBV6-3 with TRBJ2-7, with D hard to call. The germline V and J ends were trimmed by 4 bases and 0 bases, with 13 bases remaining between them. Germline CDR1 is MNHEY and CDR2 is SVGEGT. CDR3 size: 15 residues. CDR3 amino acids: CASSSPARSSYEQYF. Here the CDR3 DNA reads TGTGCCAGCAGTTCTCCGGCCAGGAGCTCCTACGAGCAGTACTTC.

Ten or more counts support this clonotype. The rearrangement uses TRBV30 and TRBJ1-2; weak D call: TRBD1 (6 bases). Trimming removed 3 bases at V and 4 bases at J, with 15 bases between. CDR1 is GTSNPN, CDR2 SVGIG, per germline (reference sequence). The CDR3 contains 14 residues. Here the CDR3 reads CAWSLNRDGYGYTF. The CDR3 DNA sequence: TGTGCCTGGAGCCTTAACAGGGATGGCTATGGCTACACCTTC.

This clonotype was detected many times. The chain recombines TRBV20-1 with TRBJ2-1, with D unclear. Germline CDR1 DFQATT, CDR2 SNEGSKA (reference sequence). This CDR3 has 11 amino acids. The DNA for the CDR3 is TGCAGGCCAATGATTGGGGATGAGCAGTTCTTC. This translates into CRPMIGDEQFF.

This clonotype has a count of ten or more. The J gene is TRBJ2-1, the V gene TRBV2; D is perhaps TRBD1 (6 bases). The length of the CDR3 is 14 residues. The V gene lost 7 bases and the J gene lost 7 bases, with 17 bases spanning the gap. Germline-derived CDR1 and CDR2 are SNHLY and FYNNEI. The CDR3 coding sequence is TGTGCCAGCAATAGGATACAGGGATGGAATGAGCAGTTCTTC. It yields the protein CASNRIQGWNEQFF. Full variable domain (remainder filled in from reference TRBV2 and TRBJ2-1): EPEVTQTPSHQVTQMGQEVILRCVPISNHLYFYWYRQILGQKVEFLVSFYNNEISEKSEIFDDQFSVERPDGSNFTLKIRSTKLEDSAMYFCASNRIQGWNEQFFGPGTRLTVL.

Many counts were recorded for this clonotype. V is TRBV15 and J is TRBJ1-1; D call uncertain. Germline values: CDR1 LNHNV, CDR2 YYDKDF (reference sequence). The CDR3 covers 15 residues. The V and J ends lost 3 bases and 0 bases respectively, with 11 bases between them. CDR3 DNA sequence: TGTGCCACCAGCAGTCACCAGGCGCTGAACACTGAAGCTTTCTTT. It encodes CATSSHQALNTEAFF. The full variable domain, rest sourced from reference TRBV15 and TRBJ1-1, is DAMVIQNPRYQVTQFGKPVTLSCSQTLNHNVMYWYQQKSSQAPKLLFHYYDKDFNNEADTPDNFQSRRPNTSFCFLDIRSPGLGDTAMYLCATSSHQALNTEAFFGQGTRLTVV.